This T cell receptor (beta chain) emerged from a study of response to subunit inactivated influenza vaccine. The CDR3 covers 16 residues. The V and J ends lost 5 bases and 0 bases, in that order; junction bases with no gene match: 9. Study findings and constraints: New T cells are recruited in small numbers by each seasonal influenza vaccination, according to the authors' suggestion.

Concerning this clonotype itself: The target antigen is unknown.

TCRdb redid the calling of the RT-PCR reads with MiXCR, one entry per CDR3 protein. This sample has about 300,000 distinct CDR3 sequences, with about 20% found just once. This receptor was taken from a man in his fifties or sixties who received an inactivated influenza vaccine. The genes are TRBV12-3 or TRBV12-4 and TRBJ2-5; 7 bases agree with TRBD2. The sequences come from PBMCs from blood, collected 21 months after vaccination. The DNA of the CDR3 is TGTGCCAGCAGTCACCGGGGGGAACTGTACCAAGAGACCCAGTACTTC. This sequence encodes CASSHRGELYQETQYF.